The 3 T cell receptor beta chains reported below all come from one sample, sequenced in a study of T cell responses to AZD1222 COVID-19 vaccine. Here immunoSEQ multiplex PCR was the method, and the copy in TCRdb shows in-frame clones only, minus some. The table lists around 140,000 clones, 85% to 90% of them singletons. The starting material was peripheral blood, obtained 28 days after the second AZD1222 dose. These receptors originate from an adult who received the AZD1222 COVID-19 vaccine.

V gene TRBV2 combines with J gene TRBJ2-5; 7 bases align to TRBD2. Losses at the gene ends were 6 bases for V and 3 bases for J; bases not matched to a gene: 1. The CDR3 totals 12 residues. CDR1 and CDR2 from the germline V gene are SNHLY and FYNNEI. CDR3 nucleotide sequence: TGTGCCAGCAGAGGACTAGAAGAGACCCAGTACTTC. Encoded protein: CASRGLEETQYF. The full variable domain, completed using reference TRBV2 and TRBJ2-5, is EPEVTQTPSHQVTQMGQEVILRCVPISNHLYFYWYRQILGQKVEFLVSFYNNEISEKSEIFDDQFSVERPDGSNFTLKIRSTKLEDSAMYFCASRGLEETQYFGPGTRLLVL.

The chain joins TRBV5-6 to TRBJ2-7, with TRBD1 matching 7 bases. The junction had 14 bases not matched to a gene; V was cut back by 5 bases and J by 6 bases. Germline V CDR1 and CDR2: SGHDT, YYEEEE. This CDR3 is built from 15 residues. The CDR3 protein is CASRKEGTALLEQYF. CDR3 DNA: TGTGCCAGCAGAAAAGAGGGGACAGCCCTACTCGAGCAGTACTTC.

The chain combines TRBV18 with TRBJ1-1; D gene uncertain. The CDR3 spans 19 residues. V dropped 3 bases and J dropped 0 bases, with 23 bases sitting between them. Germline V gives CDR1 KGHSH, CDR2 LQKENI. Written as DNA, the CDR3 is TGTGCCAGCTCACCGTTTTTGATCGGCACGGGTAACTTGAACACTGAAGCTTTCTTT. Translated: CASSPFLIGTGNLNTEAFF.